These 10 T cell receptor beta chains came from one sample sequenced in a study of monozygotic twins with inflammatory bowel disease. TCRdb re-called the 5' RACE reads, yielding one record per CDR3 amino acid sequence without DNA. With about 350,000 distinct CDR3 sequences in the sample, the ten largest clones hold roughly 2%. The source material was blood. The receptors shown here come from a human donor with ulcerative colitis or Crohn's disease, or a healthy co-twin of an affected twin (not recorded which).

The genes are TRBV12-3 or TRBV12-4 and TRBJ2-3; TCRdb outputs TRBD1, but without DNA this stays unchecked. This CDR3 has 17 amino acids. This CDR3 reads CASSSAQGFGGTDTQYF.

V usage is TRBV20-1 and J usage is TRBJ2-4. The CDR3 consists of 13 residues. Germline assignment: CDR1 DFQATT and CDR2 SNEGSKA (reference sequence). The CDR3 region is CSARVPSKNIQYF.

The chain combines TRBV5-4 with TRBJ2-2; TCRdb calls TRBD1, which cannot be checked without DNA. Germline CDR1 SGHNT, CDR2 YYREEE (reference sequence). This CDR3 region has 14 residues. The CDR3 loop is CASRRQGNTGELFF.

The V gene is TRBV20-1, the J gene TRBJ1-2; lacking DNA, the TRBD1 call made by TCRdb goes unchecked. There are 12 residues in the CDR3. Germline CDR1 is DFQATT and CDR2 is SNEGSKA (reference sequence). The CDR3 protein is CSAPSPSYGYTF.

The genes are TRBV5-1 and TRBJ2-1; there is no DNA to check the TCRdb D call of TRBD2. The germline V gene encodes CDR1 SGHRS and CDR2 YFSETQ. This CDR3 spans 14 amino acids. The CDR3 loop is CASSLLLADNEQFF.

The chain employs TRBV15 and TRBJ2-5; TCRdb's D call of TRBD2 is untestable without DNA. CDR1 and CDR2 (germline): LNHNV, YYDKDF (reference sequence). The CDR3 totals 17 residues. The CDR3 reads CATSRDVGLVYQETQYF.

The chain uses TRBV20-1 and TRBJ1-1; the D call of TRBD1 rests on TCRdb alone, since no DNA is present to check it. Germline-derived CDR1 and CDR2 are DFQATT and SNEGSKA (reference sequence). CDR3 length equals 15 residues. The chain's CDR3 is CSARGGALGDTEAFF.

The chain recombines TRBV7-7 with TRBJ2-2; with no DNA, the TCRdb D assignment of TRBD1 cannot be verified. Looked up from germline, CDR1 is SSHAT and CDR2 is FNYEAQ (reference sequence). This CDR3 comprises 14 residues. The CDR3 region is CASSFRDTTGELFF.

This chain connects TRBV29-1 to TRBJ2-5; the TCRdb call, TRBD1, lacks DNA for checking. From germline, CDR1 is SQVTM and CDR2 ANQGSEA. This CDR3 is 12 amino acids long. CDR3 protein: CSVGQGWETQYF.

The chain recombines TRBV11-2 with TRBJ1-3. The CDR3 spans 17 residues. Per the germline V gene, CDR1 is SGHAT and CDR2 is FQNNGV. CDR3 amino acids: CASSPPAQPLSGNTIYF. Using reference TRBV11-2 and TRBJ1-3 for the parts outside the CDR3, the full variable domain is EAGVAQSPRYKIIEKRQSVAFWCNPISGHATLYWYQQILGQGPKLLIQFQNNGVVDDSQLPKDRFSAERLKGVDSTLKIQPAKLEDSAVYLCASSPPAQPLSGNTIYFGEGSWLTVV.